The present entry profiles one TCR beta chain with its context. As yet, its antigen is unknown. This record comes from a study of shared clonotypes between healthy human individuals. Genomic DNA from each subset was divided evenly over several immunoSEQ plates. Tens of thousands of T cell genomes, or approximately 290 ng DNA, went into replicate PCRs of unsorted PBMC. The protocol was immunoSEQ multiplex PCR, while the TCRdb copy is restricted to in-frame clones and leaves out a portion. The sample records a few hundred thousand clones, around three quarters being singletons. Genomic DNA for unsorted samples was obtained from around 94 million PBMCs. Points from the study as a whole: There were few donors, and this limited the genetic and exposure-history diversity represented.

Germline V gene sequence: CDR1 LNHDA, CDR2 SQIVND (reference sequence). The CDR3 has 12 residues. Trimming took off 7 bases at V and 0 bases at J, with 4 bases between the two ends. The TCR was taken from a woman aged 40 to 50 in good health. Some clones in this sample may be carry-over from other donors' samples. J is TRBJ1-5 and V is TRBV19, with D hard to call. The sample consisted of PBMCs. Here the CDR3 DNA reads TGTGCCAGTAAGTATAGCAATCAGCCCCAGCATTTT. Residues: CASKYSNQPQHF.